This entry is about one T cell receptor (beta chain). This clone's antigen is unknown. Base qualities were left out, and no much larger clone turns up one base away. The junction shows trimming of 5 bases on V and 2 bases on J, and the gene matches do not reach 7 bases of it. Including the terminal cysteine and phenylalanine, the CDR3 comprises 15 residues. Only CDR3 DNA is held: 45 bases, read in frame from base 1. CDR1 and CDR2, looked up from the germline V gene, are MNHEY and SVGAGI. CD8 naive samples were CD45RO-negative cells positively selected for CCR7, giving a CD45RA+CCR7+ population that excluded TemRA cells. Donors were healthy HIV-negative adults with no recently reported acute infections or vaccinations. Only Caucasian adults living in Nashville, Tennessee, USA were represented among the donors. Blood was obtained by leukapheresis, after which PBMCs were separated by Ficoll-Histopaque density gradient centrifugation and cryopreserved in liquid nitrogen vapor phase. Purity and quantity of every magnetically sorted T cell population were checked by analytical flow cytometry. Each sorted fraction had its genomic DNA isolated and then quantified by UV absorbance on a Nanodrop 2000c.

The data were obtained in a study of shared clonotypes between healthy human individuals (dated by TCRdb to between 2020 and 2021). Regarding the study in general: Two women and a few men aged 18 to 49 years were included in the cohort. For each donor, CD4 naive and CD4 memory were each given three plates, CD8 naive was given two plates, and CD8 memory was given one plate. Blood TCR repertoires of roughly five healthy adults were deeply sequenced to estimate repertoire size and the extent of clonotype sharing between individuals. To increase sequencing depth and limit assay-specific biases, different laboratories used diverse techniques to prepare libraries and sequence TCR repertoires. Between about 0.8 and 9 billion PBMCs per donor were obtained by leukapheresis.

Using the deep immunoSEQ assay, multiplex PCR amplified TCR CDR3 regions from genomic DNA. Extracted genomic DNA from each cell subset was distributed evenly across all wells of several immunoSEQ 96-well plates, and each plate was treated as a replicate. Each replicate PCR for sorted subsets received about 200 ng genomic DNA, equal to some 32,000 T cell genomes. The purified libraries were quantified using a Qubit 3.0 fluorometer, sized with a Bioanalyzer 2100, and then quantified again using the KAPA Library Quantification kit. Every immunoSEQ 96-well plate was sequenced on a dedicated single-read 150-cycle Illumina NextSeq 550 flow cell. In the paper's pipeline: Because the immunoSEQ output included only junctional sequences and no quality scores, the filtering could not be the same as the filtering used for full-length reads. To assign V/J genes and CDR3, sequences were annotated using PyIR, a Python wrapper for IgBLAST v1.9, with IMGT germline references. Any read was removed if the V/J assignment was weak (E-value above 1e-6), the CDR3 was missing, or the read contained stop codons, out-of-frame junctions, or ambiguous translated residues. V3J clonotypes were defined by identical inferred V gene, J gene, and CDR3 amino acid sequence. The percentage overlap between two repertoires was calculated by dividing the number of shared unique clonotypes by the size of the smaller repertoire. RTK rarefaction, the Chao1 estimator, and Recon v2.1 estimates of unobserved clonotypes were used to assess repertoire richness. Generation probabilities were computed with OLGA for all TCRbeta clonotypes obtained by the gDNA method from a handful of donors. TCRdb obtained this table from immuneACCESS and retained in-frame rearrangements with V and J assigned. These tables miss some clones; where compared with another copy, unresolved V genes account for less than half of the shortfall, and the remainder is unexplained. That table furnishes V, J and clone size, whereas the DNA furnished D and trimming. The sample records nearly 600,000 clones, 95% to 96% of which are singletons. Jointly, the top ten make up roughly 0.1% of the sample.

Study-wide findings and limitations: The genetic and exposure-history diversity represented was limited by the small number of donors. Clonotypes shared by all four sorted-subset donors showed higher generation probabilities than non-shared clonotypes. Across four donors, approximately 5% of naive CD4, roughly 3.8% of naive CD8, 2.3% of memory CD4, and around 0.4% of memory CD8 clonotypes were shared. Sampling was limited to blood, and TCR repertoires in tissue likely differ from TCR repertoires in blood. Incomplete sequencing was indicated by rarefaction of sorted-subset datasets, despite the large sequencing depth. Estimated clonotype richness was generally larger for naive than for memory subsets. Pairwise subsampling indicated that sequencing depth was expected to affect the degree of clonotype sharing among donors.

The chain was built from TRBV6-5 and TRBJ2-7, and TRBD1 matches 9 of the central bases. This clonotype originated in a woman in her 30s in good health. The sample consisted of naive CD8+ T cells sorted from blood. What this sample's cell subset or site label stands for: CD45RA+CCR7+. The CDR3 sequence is CASSQPGQGTYEQYF. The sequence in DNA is TGTGCCAGCAGTCAGCCGGGACAGGGAACCTACGAGCAGTACTTC.